These 30 T cell receptor beta chains were sequenced from one sample in a study of beta chain features in type 1 diabetes. The antigens for these receptors are not known. General study findings and limits: TCRB CDR3s were moderately but significantly shorter in Type 1 diabetes patients in all four CD4+ subsets.

As every portion of the isolated RNA was reverse transcribed, the sequencing read expressed TCRB transcripts. Assay: immunoSEQ multiplex PCR; the TCRdb copy retains only in-frame clones and omits some. The profile shows roughly 150,000 clones, 8.5% to 10% of them singletons. Sequencing was performed on central memory CD4+ T cells from blood. The receptor source for this set is a woman in her twenties or thirties with type 1 diabetes.

The chain is built from TRBV5-1 and TRBJ2-1; 7 bases match TRBD2. V gave up 0 bases and J gave up 6 bases; unmatched junction bases: 9. Germline-derived CDR1 and CDR2 are SGHRS and YFSETQ. The CDR3 is 16 amino acids. CDR3 region: CASSLGVTSLGNEQFF. CDR3 DNA: TGCGCCAGCAGCTTGGGTGTGACTAGCCTTGGCAATGAGCAGTTCTTC.

The chain uses TRBV28 and TRBJ2-1; D uncertain. Trimming pared 5 bases from V and 7 bases from J, leaving 18 bases between. This CDR3 is built from 15 residues. Per the germline V gene, CDR1 is MDHEN and CDR2 is SYDVKM. CDR3 coding DNA: TGTGCCAGCAGTGAGGTAGGATCCACGCGGAATGAGCAGTTCTTC. Protein: CASSEVGSTRNEQFF.

The sample holds a few counts of this clone. The CDR3 loop is CASSFPDRVYGYTF. The DNA for the CDR3 is TGTGCCAGCAGTTTCCCCGACAGGGTCTATGGCTACACCTTC. V and J are TRBV27 and TRBJ1-2; 7 bases match TRBD1. CDR1 is MNHEY, CDR2 SMNVEV, per germline (reference sequence). Unmatched junction bases numbered 5, after V lost 3 bases and J lost 4 bases. The CDR3 consists of 14 residues.

The rearrangement joins TRBV18 to TRBJ2-2; D gene uncertain. V was trimmed by 1 base and J by 6 bases, leaving 9 bases between them. From germline, CDR1 is KGHSH and CDR2 LQKENI. The CDR3 has 14 residues. CDR3 amino acids: CASSPRPEAGELFF. In nucleotides, the CDR3 is TGTGCCAGCTCACCACGTCCCGAGGCCGGGGAGCTGTTTTTT.

The V and J genes are TRBV5-1 and TRBJ1-1; TRBD1 agrees at 10 bases. Losses at the gene ends were 3 bases for V and 6 bases for J; bases not matched to a gene: 8. The CDR3 loop spans 15 amino acids. The germline gives CDR1 SGHRS, CDR2 YFSETQ. CDR3 amino acids: CASSSPGQGMAEAFF. As DNA, the CDR3 is TGCGCCAGCAGCTCTCCGGGACAGGGGATGGCTGAAGCTTTCTTT.

The chain has TRBV7-9 and TRBJ1-1, with D perhaps matching TRBD1 (6 bases). Germline-derived CDR1 and CDR2 are SEHNR and FQNEAQ (reference sequence). This CDR3 region has 13 residues. Between the trimmed V and J ends, which lost 10 bases and 2 bases, there was a span of 14 bases. The CDR3 DNA reads TGTGCCACCCGGTTTGGGGGCAACACTGAAGCTTTCTTT. Protein product: CATRFGGNTEAFF.

This clone was observed a few times. The chain links TRBV7-9 to TRBJ2-7; D not resolved. This CDR3 comprises 15 residues. Germline lookup yields CDR1 SEHNR and CDR2 FQNEAQ (reference sequence). V lost 1 base and J lost 3, with 13 bases in between. The CDR3 coding sequence is TGTGCCAGCAGCTTAGTATCAGGCCACATCTACGAGCAGTACTTC. Residues: CASSLVSGHIYEQYF.

This clone was seen a few times. J is TRBJ2-5 and V is TRBV5-4; 10 bases are shared with TRBD2. CDR1 is SGHNT, CDR2 YYREEE, per germline (reference sequence). The junction had 3 bases not matched to a gene; V was cut back by 3 bases and J by 1 base. This CDR3 is 15 amino acids long. CDR3 bases: TGTGCCAGCAGCTACGGACTAGCGGCCCAAGAGACCCAGTACTTC. Its protein is CASSYGLAAQETQYF.

The chain joins TRBV5-4 to TRBJ2-3, with TRBD1 as a possible D gene (6 bases). Trimming stripped 4 bases from V and 0 bases from J, with 12 bases between. Germline V gene sequence: CDR1 SGHNT, CDR2 YYREEE (reference sequence). The CDR3 is made up of 15 amino acids. The CDR3 is CASSTGQHSTDTQYF. CDR3 coding DNA: TGTGCCAGCAGCACAGGACAGCATAGCACAGATACGCAGTATTTT.

This clone was observed a handful of times. The rearrangement links TRBV5-4 to TRBJ2-3, with a weak D call TRBD2 (6 bases). Per the germline V gene, CDR1 is SGHNT and CDR2 is YYREEE (reference sequence). This CDR3 comprises 14 residues. Between the trimmed V and J ends, which lost 2 bases and 5 bases, there was a span of 12 bases. This chain's CDR3 is CASSFTGDRDTQYF. The CDR3 DNA reads TGTGCCAGCAGCTTTACGGGAGACAGAGATACGCAGTATTTT. Full variable domain (missing parts from reference TRBV5-4 and TRBJ2-3): ETGVTQSPTHLIKTRGQQVTLRCSSQSGHNTVSWYQQALGQGPQFIFQYYREEENGRGNFPPRFSGLQFPNYSSELNVNALELDDSALYLCASSFTGDRDTQYFGPGTRLTVL.

This clone has a handful of counts. This chain links TRBV7-9 with TRBJ2-5; 9 nucleotides align to TRBD1. J lost 4 bases, V lost 2 bases, and 8 bases had no gene match. Germline-derived CDR1 and CDR2 are SEHNR and FQNEAQ (reference sequence). The CDR3 runs to 16 residues. CDR3 DNA sequence: TGTGCCAGCAGCTTAATGGGACAGGGAAAATCAGAGACCCAGTACTTC. Its translation is CASSLMGQGKSETQYF.

The chain combines TRBV5-8 with TRBJ2-1, with 7 bases aligning to TRBD2. With 0 bases clipped from V and 3 bases from J, the junction kept 6 bases outside the gene matches. The V gene's germline CDR1 is SGHTS and CDR2 YDEGEE. CDR3 size: 16 residues. The CDR3: CASSLGLAGYYNEQFF. CDR3 DNA sequence: TGTGCCAGCAGCTTGGGATTAGCGGGTTACTACAATGAGCAGTTCTTC.

This chain connects TRBV7-3 to TRBJ2-2; D is undetermined. CDR1 is SGHTA and CDR2 is FQGTGA in the germline V gene. V dropped 0 bases and J dropped 7 bases, with 15 bases sitting between them. This CDR3 has 16 residues. The chain's CDR3 is CASSLTRTEAGGELFF. DNA of the CDR3: TGTGCCAGCAGCTTAACAAGAACCGAAGCCGGCGGGGAGCTGTTTTTT.

This clone came up a few times. The rearrangement joins TRBV5-1 to TRBJ1-2; D not resolved. V was trimmed by 2 bases and J by 3 bases, leaving 8 bases between them. Germline-derived CDR1 and CDR2 are SGHRS and YFSETQ. This CDR3 has 13 amino acids. DNA for the CDR3: TGCGCCAGCAGCTTCGACGGGGACTATGGCTACACCTTC. Amino acid sequence: CASSFDGDYGYTF.

About this clone: This CDR3 is also generated by other DNA sequences in the sample. The rearrangement links TRBV5-1 to TRBJ2-5; D gene ambiguous. The CDR3 spans 11 residues. V shed 2 bases and J shed 5 bases, with 4 bases lying between them. Germline V lookup: CDR1 SGHRS, CDR2 YFSETQ. The CDR3 loop reads CASSFEETQYF. The CDR3 nucleotides are TGCGCCAGCAGCTTTGAGGAGACCCAGTACTTC.

V usage is TRBV5-1 and J usage is TRBJ2-1; TRBD2 matches 11 bases. J lost 6 bases, V lost 4 bases, and 6 bases had no gene match. Per the germline V gene, CDR1 is SGHRS and CDR2 is YFSETQ. The CDR3 loop spans 15 amino acids. The CDR3 DNA reads as TGCGCCAGCAGCATACTAGCGGGAGAGCTCAATGAGCAGTTCTTC. This translates into CASSILAGELNEQFF.

Only a few counts were recorded for this clone. This chain connects TRBV9 to TRBJ2-5; 11 bases match TRBD2. Germline trimming cut 1 base from V and 4 bases from J; bases unmatched to any gene: 3. CDR1 is SGDLS and CDR2 is YYNGEE in the germline V gene. This CDR3 is built from 15 residues. The CDR3 nucleotides are TGTGCCAGCAGCGTATCGGGACTAGCGGTAGAGACCCAGTACTTC. Translating gives CASSVSGLAVETQYF.

The chain recombines TRBV9 with TRBJ1-5, with D possibly TRBD1 on 6 matching bases. CDR3 length: 15 amino acids. CDR1 is SGDLS, CDR2 YYNGEE, per germline. V lost 4 bases and J lost 1, with 12 bases in between. The CDR3 here is CASSRGGLSNQPQHF. In DNA, the CDR3 is TGTGCCAGCAGCAGAGGGGGTTTAAGCAATCAGCCCCAGCATTTT.

CDR3 in DNA: TGTGCCAGCAGCCCGGGGCAGGGGGATCAGCCCCAGCATTTT. Encoded protein: CASSPGQGDQPQHF. The rearrangement uses TRBV2 and TRBJ1-5; 7 bases align to TRBD1. V gave up 6 bases and J gave up 5 bases; unmatched junction bases: 7. The CDR3 runs to 14 residues. CDR1 SNHLY and CDR2 FYNNEI come from the germline V gene.

This clone was seen more than once but under ten times. The CDR3 region is CASSLTGGDVYEQYF. CDR3 coding DNA: TGTGCCAGCAGTTTAACAGGGGGCGACGTCTACGAGCAGTACTTC. The J gene is TRBJ2-7, the V gene TRBV27; 9 nucleotides match TRBD1. The germline V gene has CDR1 MNHEY and CDR2 SMNVEV (reference sequence). The CDR3 extends over 15 amino acids. Trimming removed 2 bases from V and 3 bases from J; junction bases left unmatched: 5.

This clone came up a few times. This chain links TRBV4-1 with TRBJ1-4, with 8 bases fitting TRBD1. This CDR3 is built from 13 residues. CDR1 is MGHRA, CDR2 YSYEKL, per germline. V was clipped by 0 bases and J by 13 bases; unmatched bases: 4. CDR3 DNA: TGCGCCAGCAGCCAAGATGGCGGGACAGGACTGTTTTTT. It is translated as CASSQDGGTGLFF.

This sequence joins TRBV28 and TRBJ2-2; D perhaps matches TRBD1 (6 bases). The CDR3 is made up of 14 amino acids. CDR1 and CDR2 (germline): MDHEN, SYDVKM. V gave up 4 bases and J gave up 7 bases, with 13 bases separating them. DNA of the CDR3: TGTGCCAGCAGTTCCGCAGGGGCGGGCGGGGAGCTGTTTTTT. Translated: CASSSAGAGGELFF.

V is TRBV28 and J is TRBJ2-3, with D possibly being TRBD1 (6 bases). Germline lookup yields CDR1 MDHEN and CDR2 SYDVKM. The V end was cut by 5 bases, the J end by 0 bases, with 15 bases between. The CDR3 runs to 16 residues. The CDR3 bases are TGTGCCAGCAGTCCGGGACACGCCTTTAGCACAGATACGCAGTATTTT. The encoded protein is CASSPGHAFSTDTQYF. Based on the CDR3 plus reference TRBV28 and TRBJ2-3, the full variable domain is DVKVTQSSRYLVKRTGEKVFLECVQDMDHENMFWYRQDPGLGLRLIYFSYDVKMKEKGDIPEGYSVSREKKERFSLILESASTNQTSMYLCASSPGHAFSTDTQYFGPGTRLTVL.

This clone was seen a few times. V gene TRBV7-9 combines with J gene TRBJ1-1; 7 nucleotides agree with TRBD1. The CDR3 sequence is 16 residues long. Germline loops: CDR1 SEHNR, CDR2 FQNEAQ (reference sequence). With 1 base clipped from V and 0 bases from J, the junction kept 5 bases outside the gene matches. CDR3 protein: CASSLEAGGVNTEAFF. The CDR3 DNA sequence: TGTGCCAGCAGCTTAGAGGCAGGGGGAGTGAACACTGAAGCTTTCTTT. The complete variable domain, with remaining parts taken from reference TRBV7-9 and TRBJ1-1, reads DTGVSQNPRHKITKRGQNVTFRCDPISEHNRLYWYRQTLGQGPEFLTYFQNEAQLEKSRLLSDRFSAERPKGSFSTLEIQRTEQGDSAMYLCASSLEAGGVNTEAFFGQGTRLTVV.

CDR3 amino acids: CASSLGGDTEAFF. CDR3 nucleotides: TGTGCCAGCAGTCTTGGCGGGGACACTGAAGCTTTCTTT. The chain employs TRBV6-1 and TRBJ1-1, with D unresolved. This CDR3 is 13 amino acids long. From germline, CDR1 is MNHNS and CDR2 SASEGT. Trimming cost V 5 bases and J 3 bases, with 10 bases left between them.

The CDR3 loop is CASSQPDREFTEAFF. The CDR3 DNA reads TGCGCCAGCAGCCAACCGGACAGGGAGTTTACTGAAGCTTTCTTT. This chain links TRBV4-1 with TRBJ1-1; 8 bases map to TRBD1. CDR3 length: 15 amino acids. The V and J ends lost 2 bases and 5 bases, in that order; junction bases with no gene match: 7. From germline, CDR1 is MGHRA and CDR2 YSYEKL.

The chain combines TRBV5-6 with TRBJ1-5; 9 bases fit TRBD1. The CDR3 covers 15 residues. Germline trimming cut 3 bases from V and 7 bases from J; bases unmatched to any gene: 8. Germline loops: CDR1 SGHDT, CDR2 YYEEEE. For the CDR3, the DNA is TGTGCCAGCAGCTCGGACAGGGGAATGGGGCAGCCCCAGCATTTT. Translating it yields CASSSDRGMGQPQHF.

This clone was detected only a few times. V and J are TRBV13 and TRBJ2-7, with 8 bases identical to TRBD1. Germline V gene data show CDR1 as PRHDT and CDR2 as FYEKMQ (reference sequence). The CDR3 consists of 16 residues. Trimming at V came to 3 bases and at J to 1 base, leaving 8 bases not matched to a gene. The CDR3 loop is CASSFDRDRRSYEQYF. CDR3 bases: TGTGCCAGCAGCTTTGACCGGGACAGGCGTTCCTACGAGCAGTACTTC.

To note about this clone: Within the sample, other DNA sequences also encode this same CDR3. The genes are TRBV7-9 and TRBJ2-7; D call uncertain. Looked up from germline, CDR1 is SEHNR and CDR2 is FQNEAQ (reference sequence). V lost 3 bases to trimming and J lost 0 bases, with 9 bases between them. This CDR3 spans 14 amino acids. The CDR3 nucleotides read TGTGCCAGCAGCTTTACCACATCCTCCTACGAGCAGTACTTC. Amino acids: CASSFTTSSYEQYF.

The J gene is TRBJ1-4, the V gene TRBV29-1; maybe TRBD1 (6 bases). Germline CDR1 reads SQVTM; CDR2 reads ANQGSEA. The CDR3 is made up of 13 amino acids. Trimming cost V 7 bases and J 2 bases, with 11 bases left between them. The chain's CDR3 is CSALDSTNEKLFF. As DNA, the CDR3 is TGCAGCGCCCTGGACAGCACTAATGAAAAACTGTTTTTT.